The clone carrying this TCR beta chain showed up just a few times. The sample originates from a study of T cell repertoires in cytomegalovirus infection. Study as a whole: Based on public TCR beta signatures, there were indications of CMV infection and of a matching HLA type.

The CDR3 sequence is 15 residues long. V was cut by 5 bases and J by 1 base, with 13 bases left in between. Using its own MiXCR run on the reads, TCRdb lists one record per CDR3 protein. The sample holds hundreds of thousands of distinct CDR3 sequences, more than 9% seen once. This chain joins TRBV12-3 or TRBV12-4 and TRBJ2-3; no firm D call. The sample was PBMCs. The source is a human donor in good health (CMV status not recorded). Some clones in this sample may be carry-over from other donors' samples. CDR3 in amino acids: CASSPGGSGTDTQYF. The CDR3 DNA reads as TGTGCCAGCAGTCCGGGTGGTTCCGGCACAGATACGCAGTATTTT.